The 20 T cell receptor beta chains below come from one sample, sequenced in a study of T cell responses to AZD1222 COVID-19 vaccine. Sequenced by immunoSEQ multiplex PCR; TCRdb stores in-frame clones only, minus some. The table lists 90,000 to 120,000 clones, roughly 85% of them singletons, with 4.8% in the top ten. The material sequenced was peripheral blood, taken 28 days after the second AZD1222 dose. These receptors all stem from an adult who received the AZD1222 COVID-19 vaccine.

This chain links TRBV19 with TRBJ1-5; D is unclear. This CDR3 spans 16 amino acids. The V end lost 6 bases, the J end lost 1 base, and 16 bases lay between the germline ends. Germline CDR1 and CDR2: LNHDA and SQIVND (reference sequence). The CDR3 sequence is CASRGGGHRSNQPQHF. For the CDR3, the DNA is TGTGCCAGTAGGGGCGGAGGGCACCGAAGCAATCAGCCCCAGCATTTT. Supplemented by reference TRBV19 and TRBJ1-5, the full variable domain reads DGGITQSPKYLFRKEGQNVTLSCEQNLNHDAMYWYRQDPGQGLRLIYYSQIVNDFQKGDIAEGYSVSREKKESFPLTVTSAQKNPTAFYLCASRGGGHRSNQPQHFGDGTRLSIL.

This chain uses TRBV6-5 with TRBJ1-2; D unclear. The germline V and J ends were trimmed by 7 bases and 7 bases, with 19 bases remaining between them. CDR3 size: 14 residues. The germline V gene has CDR1 MNHEY and CDR2 SVGAGI. This chain's CDR3 is CASTLSAYGVGYTF. The DNA for the CDR3 is TGTGCCAGCACCCTTTCCGCTTATGGTGTTGGCTACACCTTC.

The chain uses TRBV19 and TRBJ1-2; D remains unclear. The length of the CDR3 is 14 residues. The V gene's germline CDR1 is LNHDA and CDR2 SQIVND (reference sequence). With 10 bases removed from V and 4 bases from J, the gap between germline ends came to 19 bases. The CDR3 nucleotides are TGTGCCACCGTGGGCCCGGCCGACCCCTATGGCTACACCTTC. It translates to CATVGPADPYGYTF.

The CDR3 region is CASSQVPPAGSGNTIYF. DNA of the CDR3: TGCGCCAGCAGCCAGGTCCCGCCTGCGGGGAGTGGAAACACCATATATTTT. The chain has TRBV4-1 and TRBJ1-3; D gene uncertain. V dropped 3 bases and J dropped 3 bases, with 18 bases sitting between them. Looked up from germline, CDR1 is MGHRA and CDR2 is YSYEKL. This CDR3 contains 17 residues.

In this sample, this clone turned up a few times. The V and J genes are TRBV5-1 and TRBJ2-7; the D gene is possibly TRBD2 (6 bases). CDR1 is SGHRS and CDR2 is YFSETQ in the germline V gene. This CDR3 has 13 amino acids. V lost 4 bases, J lost 6 bases, and 14 bases lay in between. This chain's CDR3 is CASSGRLVGEQYF. In DNA form, the CDR3 reads TGCGCCAGCAGCGGGCGACTAGTGGGCGAGCAGTACTTC. Full variable domain (rest looked up from reference TRBV5-1 and TRBJ2-7): KAGVTQTPRYLIKTRGQQVTLSCSPISGHRSVSWYQQTPGQGLQFLFEYFSETQRNKGNFPGRFSGRQFSNSRSEMNVSTLELGDSALYLCASSGRLVGEQYFGPGTRLTVT.

The V call is TRBV19, the J call TRBJ2-2; no definite D call. V lost 8 bases to trimming and J lost 1 base, with 11 bases between them. In germline, CDR1 is LNHDA, CDR2 SQIVND (reference sequence). The CDR3 totals 14 residues. In DNA form, the CDR3 reads TGTGCCAGTTTTGGGCAGCTGAACACCGGGGAGCTGTTTTTT. It specifies CASFGQLNTGELFF. Combining the CDR3 with reference TRBV19 and TRBJ2-2 gives the whole variable domain DGGITQSPKYLFRKEGQNVTLSCEQNLNHDAMYWYRQDPGQGLRLIYYSQIVNDFQKGDIAEGYSVSREKKESFPLTVTSAQKNPTAFYLCASFGQLNTGELFFGEGSRLTVL.

This rearrangement joins TRBV27 to TRBJ2-5; no clear D. V gave up 4 bases and J gave up 1 base, with 1 base separating them. CDR3 length: 11 amino acids. CDR1 is MNHEY and CDR2 is SMNVEV in the germline V gene (reference sequence). The DNA for the CDR3 is TGTGCCAGCAGTTCCCAAGAGACCCAGTACTTC. Its translation: CASSSQETQYF.

The chain combines TRBV6-5 with TRBJ2-3; tentative D call: TRBD1 (5 bases). V was trimmed by 2 bases and J by 6 bases, leaving 15 bases between them. The CDR3 sequence is 15 residues long. CDR1 is MNHEY, CDR2 SVGAGI, per germline. CDR3: CASSYGARLGDTQYF. CDR3 coding DNA: TGTGCCAGCAGTTACGGGGCCAGGCTGGGGGATACGCAGTATTTT.

J is TRBJ2-3 and V is TRBV18, with 9 bases lining up with TRBD1. Per the germline V gene, CDR1 is KGHSH and CDR2 is LQKENI. V gave up 3 bases and J gave up 4 bases; unmatched junction bases: 11. CDR3 length: 17 residues. The CDR3 sequence is CASSPTPGTGSPDTQYF. Written as DNA, the CDR3 is TGTGCCAGCTCACCCACTCCCGGGACAGGGTCCCCAGATACGCAGTATTTT.

The V call is TRBV24-1, the J call TRBJ1-5, with D tentatively TRBD1 (6 bases). The V and J ends lost 7 bases and 2 bases respectively, with 8 bases between them. Germline V gene lookup returns CDR1 KGHDR and CDR2 SFDVKD. The length of the CDR3 is 13 residues. CDR3 in DNA: TGTGCCACCAGGGCAGGGGGCAATCAGCCCCAGCATTTT. Translation: CATRAGGNQPQHF.

This clone was observed once. The chain carries TRBV12-3 or TRBV12-4 and TRBJ2-7; D may be TRBD1 (6 bases). This CDR3 is built from 12 residues. Trimming shortened V by 6 bases and J by 10 bases, and 16 bases separated the two germline ends. The CDR3 reads CASSITGIGQYF. CDR3 nucleotide sequence: TGTGCCAGCAGCATCACAGGGATCGGTCAGTACTTC.

This chain connects TRBV27 to TRBJ2-3; D perhaps matches TRBD2 (5 bases). The germline gives CDR1 MNHEY, CDR2 SMNVEV (reference sequence). V was trimmed by 3 bases and J by 2 bases, leaving 12 bases between them. There are 15 residues in the CDR3. For the CDR3, the DNA is TGTGCCAGCAGTTTTACTAGACTAAACACAGATACGCAGTATTTT. It is translated as CASSFTRLNTDTQYF.

The V gene is TRBV19, the J gene TRBJ1-2; 8 positions match TRBD1. The CDR3 sequence is 15 residues long. Germline-derived CDR1 and CDR2 are LNHDA and SQIVND (reference sequence). J lost 3 bases, V lost 5 bases, and 8 bases had no gene match. This chain's CDR3 is CASSPRTGSYYGYTF. DNA for the CDR3: TGTGCCAGTAGTCCCAGGACAGGGAGTTACTATGGCTACACCTTC.

In this sample, this clone turned up a few times. This chain connects TRBV19 to TRBJ1-6; 7 positions match TRBD1. CDR1 LNHDA and CDR2 SQIVND come from the germline V gene (reference sequence). V lost 6 bases and J lost 10; bases outside the gene matches: 12. The CDR3 runs to 15 residues. This CDR3 is CASSPGGQIGSPLHF. The DNA of the CDR3 is TGTGCCAGTAGCCCCGGGGGACAGATCGGGTCACCCCTCCACTTT.

The chain has TRBV13 and TRBJ2-1; a weak D match, TRBD2 (6 bases). Trimming pared 6 bases from V and 4 bases from J, leaving 22 bases between. The CDR3 consists of 17 residues. Germline V lookup: CDR1 PRHDT, CDR2 FYEKMQ (reference sequence). CDR3 DNA: TGTGCCAGCAGTTCGGATCTCAAGACTAGAGCATACAATGAGCAGTTCTTC. Protein: CASSSDLKTRAYNEQFF.

The chain recombines TRBV9 with TRBJ1-3, with a weak D call TRBD1 (6 bases). The germline CDR1 and CDR2 sequences are SGDLS and YYNGEE. This CDR3 is 14 amino acids long. V lost 4 bases and J 4 bases, leaving 12 bases between the germline ends. The CDR3 region is CASSPWGPGNTIYF. CDR3 nucleotides: TGTGCCAGCAGCCCCTGGGGGCCAGGAAACACCATATATTTT. Variable domain in full (rest from reference TRBV9 and TRBJ1-3): DSGVTQTPKHLITATGQRVTLRCSPRSGDLSVYWYQQSLDQGLQFLIQYYNGEERAKGNILERFSAQQFPDLHSELNLSSLELGDSALYFCASSPWGPGNTIYFGEGSWLTVV.

As to this clone: Other DNA sequences of this sample code for an identical CDR3. The CDR3 coding sequence is TGTGCCAGCAGCGTAGGAACAGCAACTAATGAAAAACTGTTTTTT. As protein: CASSVGTATNEKLFF. The chain has TRBV9 and TRBJ1-4; D not resolved. V shed 0 bases and J shed 0 bases, with 6 bases lying between them. The CDR3 is 15 amino acids. The germline V gene encodes CDR1 SGDLS and CDR2 YYNGEE.

The gene calls are TRBV9 and TRBJ1-5, with 11 positions matching TRBD1. After removal of 4 bases from V and 7 bases from J, the junction contained 7 bases not matched to a gene. The germline CDR1 and CDR2 sequences are SGDLS and YYNGEE. This CDR3 contains 15 residues. The CDR3 sequence is CASSPGTGGGQPQHF. The CDR3 DNA is TGTGCCAGCAGCCCGGGGACAGGGGGTGGGCAGCCCCAGCATTTT.

The chain uses TRBV29-1 and TRBJ2-7, with D tentatively TRBD1 (6 bases). Looked up from germline, CDR1 is SQVTM and CDR2 is ANQGSEA. V lost 3 bases and J lost 2, with 11 bases in between. This CDR3 is built from 13 residues. CDR3 coding DNA: TGCAGCGTTGACCGGACAGACACCTACGAGCAGTACTTC. As protein: CSVDRTDTYEQYF.

The table lists this clone with a count of one. The rearrangement links TRBV9 to TRBJ2-7, with D tentatively TRBD1 or TRBD2 (5 bases each). V lost 6 bases, J lost 7 bases, and 23 bases lay in between. The germline CDR1 and CDR2 sequences are SGDLS and YYNGEE. The CDR3 extends over 15 amino acids. The chain's CDR3 is CASTKKGTLLEEQYF. The CDR3 DNA follows: TGTGCCAGCACTAAAAAGGGGACCCTTTTGGAGGAGCAGTACTTC. Filled out from reference TRBV9 and TRBJ2-7, the complete variable domain reads DSGVTQTPKHLITATGQRVTLRCSPRSGDLSVYWYQQSLDQGLQFLIQYYNGEERAKGNILERFSAQQFPDLHSELNLSSLELGDSALYFCASTKKGTLLEEQYFGPGTRLTVT.